Detailed here is one TCR beta chain. Its antigen is undetermined. This sample is drawn from a study of T cell responses to AZD1222 COVID-19 vaccine. Study observations and caveats: Donor demographics were predominantly white British with a female majority; clonal diversity may be underestimated. Unmutated variant regions are reportedly the target of nearly half of TCRs that are spike-specific.

Assay: immunoSEQ multiplex PCR; the TCRdb copy retains only in-frame clones and omits some. The repertoire holds about 130,000 clones, 70% to 90% seen once, with over 7% in the top ten. The CDR3 has 13 residues. From germline, CDR1 is MGHRA and CDR2 YSYEKL. V was trimmed by 0 bases and J by 4 bases, leaving 4 bases between them. The chain couples TRBV4-1 to TRBJ2-1; D is uncertain. Material: peripheral blood, obtained on day 0 of AZD1222 vaccination. This TCR was sampled from an adult in good health. The CDR3: CASSQERYNEQFF. DNA of the CDR3: TGCGCCAGCAGCCAAGAGCGTTACAATGAGCAGTTCTTC.